This T cell receptor beta chain was captured in a study of identical twins. Overall study results and limits: Sequences that were beta out-of-frame showed weaker excess twin sharing.

To note about this clonotype: Its target is unknown.

A universal primer binding site was introduced by template switching. The final cDNA contained unique molecular identifiers. From the 5' RACE reads, TCRdb called clonotypes with MiXCR, one entry per CDR3 protein. The repertoire consists of 400,000 to 550,000 distinct CDR3 sequences, with about 20% occurring once and the leading ten covering about 0.91%. The CDR3 length is 16 residues. Germline V gives CDR1 DFQATT, CDR2 SNEGSKA (reference sequence). V lost 0 bases and J 0 bases, leaving 12 bases between the germline ends. These records were also assigned to another study, of T cells expressing NK-cell markers. That investigation notes: Investigators obtained TCR beta repertoires from sorted CD3+CD56+NKG2C+, CD3+CD56+NKG2C- and CD3+CD56-NKG2C+ T cells. Of CD8+ T cells, roughly 1.0-7.0% belonged to dominant NKG2C+ clonotypes in five to seven donors.

Sequencing was carried out using CD4+ T cells sorted from blood. This rearrangement joins TRBV20-1 to TRBJ2-1; weak D call: TRBD1 (6 bases). The sequence came from a woman aged 18 to 35 in good health. As DNA, the CDR3 is TGCAGTGCTAGAGATGTCTACAGGGTCTCCTACAATGAGCAGTTCTTC. Translating it yields CSARDVYRVSYNEQFF.